This is a list of T cell receptor beta chains from one sample in a study of blood T cell repertoires in COVID-19. Assay: immunoSEQ multiplex PCR; the TCRdb copy retains only in-frame clones and omits some. This sample has about 170,000 clones, with around 89% found just once. Specimen: PBMCs or T cells enriched from blood (not recorded which). The receptors shown here come from a woman under 30 who had recovered from COVID-19. Both conserved end residues are part of each CDR3. A D gene is named only where the DNA matches it firmly. The listing skips clone size in some rows; elsewhere it reads once, few, many or a size class.

TRBV5-1	.	.	TRBJ1-5	CASSLLGGGGQPQHF	TGCGCCAGCAGCTTGTTAGGGGGGGGCGGTCAGCCCCAGCATTTT
TRBV2	.	TRBD2	TRBJ2-1	CASSVAGGKNEQFF	TGTGCCAGCAGTGTAGCGGGAGGGAAGAATGAGCAGTTCTTC
TRBV7-2	.	TRBD1	TRBJ1-2	CASSLAGTGSRYGYTF	TGTGCCAGCAGCTTAGCCGGGACAGGGAGTCGCTATGGCTACACCTTC
TRBV6-5	.	.	TRBJ1-2	CATEGGGKYGYTF	TGTGCCACCGAGGGCGGGGGAAAATATGGCTACACCTTC
TRBV12-3/TRBV12-4	.	TRBD2	TRBJ2-1	CAIGTISYNEQFF	TGTGCCATCGGGACTATCTCCTACAATGAGCAGTTCTTC
TRBV27	.	TRBD1	TRBJ1-1	CASRRTGGLEEAFF	TGTGCCAGCAGAAGGACAGGGGGCTTGGAAGAAGCTTTCTTT
TRBV4-1	.	.	TRBJ1-1	CASSHLRTRNMNTEAFF	TGCGCCAGCAGCCACCTCCGGACAAGAAACATGAACACTGAAGCTTTCTTT
TRBV7-9	.	.	TRBJ2-7	CASSYGGPLGSEQYF	TGTGCCAGCAGCTACGGGGGACCCTTAGGTTCGGAGCAGTACTTC
TRBV16	.	TRBD1	TRBJ1-4	CASSLAGGTNEKLFF	TGTGCCAGCAGCCTCGCAGGGGGCACTAATGAAAAACTGTTTTTT
TRBV10-3	once	TRBD1	TRBJ1-2	CATGDRTFYGYTF	TGTGCCACCGGGGACAGGACTTTTTATGGCTACACCTTC
TRBV7-8	.	.	TRBJ2-2	CASSLVLTGTRRTGELFF	TGTGCCAGCAGCTTAGTCCTGACAGGTACCCGAAGGACCGGGGAGCTGTTTTTT
TRBV6-5	.	.	TRBJ2-7	CASSYSVLGRRSEQYF	TGTGCCAGCAGTTACTCTGTTTTGGGGCGCAGGAGCGAGCAGTACTTC
TRBV5-1	once	.	TRBJ1-5	CASSPGGAGNQPQHF	TGCGCCAGCAGCCCGGGGGGAGCGGGCAATCAGCCCCAGCATTTT
TRBV4-2	.	TRBD2	TRBJ2-2	CASSQGGGLDTGELFF	TGTGCCAGCAGCCAAGGTGGGGGACTAGACACCGGGGAGCTGTTTTTT
TRBV4-3	.	.	TRBJ2-1	CASSQGVAYNEQFF	TGCGCCAGCAGCCAAGGGGTAGCGTACAATGAGCAGTTCTTC
TRBV3-1/TRBV3-2	.	.	TRBJ2-2	CASSLGETGELFF	TGTGCCAGCAGCCTAGGGGAAACCGGGGAGCTGTTTTTT
TRBV4-1	.	TRBD1	TRBJ1-2	CASSLPDRVGYGYTF	TGCGCCAGCAGCCTACCGGACAGGGTTGGCTATGGCTACACCTTC
TRBV19	.	.	TRBJ2-4	CASSIGGATKNIQYF	TGTGCCAGTAGTATAGGGGGCGCAACCAAAAACATTCAGTACTTC
TRBV6-1	few	.	TRBJ2-7	CASSEGIAVYF	TGTGCCAGCAGTGAAGGAATAGCAGTGTACTTC
TRBV5-1	.	.	TRBJ1-3	CASSLMDFGAGNTIYF	TGCGCCAGCAGCTTGATGGACTTTGGGGCTGGAAACACCATATATTTT
TRBV19	.	TRBD2	TRBJ2-7	CASSGMTSGRDYEQYF	TGTGCCAGTAGTGGGATGACTAGCGGGAGGGACTACGAGCAGTACTTC
TRBV7-2	once	TRBD1	TRBJ1-5	CASSRIGQGVSSNQPQHF	TGTGCCAGCAGCCGGATAGGACAGGGGGTTAGCAGCAATCAGCCCCAGCATTTT
TRBV6-1	.	TRBD2	TRBJ2-7	CASSERTSGRFYEQYF	TGTGCCAGCAGTGAAAGGACTAGCGGGAGATTCTACGAGCAGTACTTC
TRBV19	.	.	TRBJ1-1	CASHQEGYSNTEAFF	TGTGCCAGCCATCAAGAGGGCTATTCAAACACTGAAGCTTTCTTT
TRBV6-1	once	.	TRBJ2-7	CASSEARVRSHEQYF	TGTGCCAGCAGTGAAGCGCGGGTACGGTCCCACGAGCAGTACTTC
TRBV27	.	TRBD1	TRBJ1-2	CASSASGGNGYTF	TGTGCCAGCAGTGCCTCAGGGGGCAATGGCTACACCTTC
TRBV29-1	.	TRBD1	TRBJ1-3	CSVEARGTGNTIYF	TGCAGCGTTGAGGCCAGGGGGACTGGAAACACCATATATTTT
TRBV4-3	many	TRBD2	TRBJ2-7	CASSQDRRGGNYEQYF	TGCGCCAGCAGCCAAGATCGCCGGGGGGGCAACTACGAGCAGTACTTC
TRBV6-1	.	.	TRBJ2-6	CASSEQPGGRANVLTF	TGTGCCAGCAGTGAACAACCGGGGGGCCGGGCCAACGTCCTGACTTTC
TRBV11-3	few	.	TRBJ2-2	CASSSQSGELFF	TGTGCCAGCAGCTCCCAATCCGGGGAGCTGTTTTTT
TRBV28	.	.	TRBJ1-6	CASSLWKQGSSYNSPLHF	TGTGCCAGCAGTTTATGGAAGCAGGGGAGCTCCTATAATTCACCCCTCCACTTT
TRBV28	.	.	TRBJ2-3	CASSSLTGYATQYF	TGTGCCAGCAGTTCATTGACAGGCTATGCTACGCAGTATTTT
TRBV7-3	few	.	TRBJ1-6	CASSELHNGSPLHF	TGTGCCAGCAGCGAACTACACAACGGGTCACCCCTCCACTTT
TRBV7-6	.	TRBD1	TRBJ2-3	CASSLTHRDRGSDTQYF	TGTGCCAGCAGCTTAACTCATCGGGACAGGGGGTCAGATACGCAGTATTTT
TRBV21-1	.	.	TRBJ2-3	CASSKVGEARTPDTQYF	TGTGCCAGCAGCAAAGTCGGAGAGGCAAGAACCCCAGATACGCAGTATTTT
TRBV27	.	.	TRBJ1-5	CASSLETGGNYSNQPQHF	TGTGCCAGCAGTTTAGAAACGGGGGGTAATTATAGCAATCAGCCCCAGCATTTT
TRBV28	once	.	TRBJ2-7	CASSFNYEQYF	TGTGCCAGCAGTTTCAACTACGAGCAGTACTTC
TRBV6-6	.	.	TRBJ2-7	CASSYGAADTYEQYF	TGTGCCAGCAGTTACGGGGCGGCCGATACCTACGAGCAGTACTTC
TRBV11-3	.	.	TRBJ1-3	CASSSRNRFQGNTIYF	TGTGCCAGCAGCTCGCGAAACCGATTTCAAGGAAACACCATATATTTT
TRBV27	.	TRBD2	TRBJ2-7	CASSPSGSGYEQYF	TGTGCCAGCAGTCCAAGCGGGAGCGGGTACGAGCAGTACTTC
TRBV10-1	.	.	TRBJ1-5	CASSEYNQPQHF	TGCGCCAGCAGCGAATACAACCAGCCCCAGCATTTT
TRBV18	.	TRBD1	TRBJ1-1	CASSPPGQGLHTEAFF	TGTGCCAGCTCACCACCGGGACAGGGGCTTCACACTGAAGCTTTCTTT
TRBV11-2	.	.	TRBJ2-6	CASRSPGRGQRSGANVLTF	TGTGCCAGCCGATCCCCCGGGAGAGGGCAACGGTCTGGGGCCAACGTCCTGACTTTC
TRBV30	.	TRBD1	TRBJ1-5	CAWSNRGDQPQHF	TGTGCCTGGAGTAACAGGGGGGATCAGCCCCAGCATTTT
TRBV7-6	.	TRBD1	TRBJ2-7	CASSPAPGQGPYEQYF	TGTGCCAGCAGCCCAGCCCCGGGACAGGGCCCCTACGAGCAGTACTTC
TRBV27	.	.	TRBJ1-2	CASSKVAARDGYTF	TGTGCCAGCAGTAAGGTGGCAGCACGGGATGGCTACACCTTC
TRBV27	.	.	TRBJ2-3	CASSLGGLPTDTQYF	TGTGCCAGCAGTTTAGGCGGGTTGCCCACAGATACGCAGTATTTT
TRBV7-2	.	TRBD2	TRBJ2-3	CASRAGTIRDTQYF	TGTGCCAGCAGGGCGGGGACTATTCGGGATACGCAGTATTTT
TRBV7-6	.	TRBD2	TRBJ2-1	CASSARLAGRSYNEQFF	TGTGCCAGCAGCGCACGACTAGCGGGACGCTCCTACAATGAGCAGTTCTTC
TRBV3-1/TRBV3-2	.	.	TRBJ1-1	CASSLTTGNTEAFF	TGTGCCAGCAGCCTAACGACAGGGAACACTGAAGCTTTCTTT